These T cell receptor beta chains were read from a single sample in a study of blood T cell repertoires in COVID-19. The repertoire was sequenced with immunoSEQ multiplex PCR; TCRdb's copy has only in-frame clones and lacks some. Of over 150,000 clones in the sample, 85% were seen once. Sample: peripheral blood. These receptors came from a woman over 75 with COVID-19, enrolled during active disease. Both conserved end residues are trimmed from each CDR3. Each record gives: CDR3 length, V gene, clone size, CDR3 protein. Part of the rows lack a size; the others show once, few, many or a class for expanded clones.

12	TRBV5-6	-	ASSLAQGAYGYT
12	TRBV2	-	ASRPADVAGGYT
11	TRBV7-9	-	ASSLFGEEKLF
13	TRBV4-1	-	ASTSGTGPLEKLF
12	TRBV18	-	ASSPGGAEQPQH
14	TRBV2	-	ASSDRDRGLFGELF
12	TRBV6-6	-	ASRDQGQNYGYT
12	TRBV4-1	once	ASSQDAGGKTQY
10	TRBV6-5	-	ATGQGNSPLH
14	TRBV21-1	-	ASTDSPGWEWDEAF
15	TRBV5-1	-	ASSAGGLAGGTDTQY
13	TRBV5-1	-	ASSLGGQGVEKLF
18	TRBV5-4	-	ASSLRRDRGLSLSYNEQF
10	TRBV7-9	-	ASRYGGTEAF
13	TRBV23-1	-	ASSPGAGVDSPLH
12	TRBV6-5	-	ASSRRDWRDEQF
13	TRBV3-1/TRBV3-2	-	ASSLSGGAGREQF
12	TRBV2	-	ASRDRGRGNEAF
11	TRBV18	-	ASSQGGNTEAF
15	TRBV15	-	ATSRDPGLAGVGGGS
14	TRBV13	-	ASSPPTRRALYEQY
13	TRBV7-9	once	ASSSGGSSYNEQF
12	TRBV24-1	-	ATRARVTTDTQY
14	TRBV3-1/TRBV3-2	-	ASSQGGYGGGETQY
12	TRBV10-2	-	ASSRGQGNYGYT
13	TRBV5-4	-	ASSLKGEGTGELF
13	TRBV6-5	-	ASRPRQGGNQPQH
13	TRBV3-1/TRBV3-2	-	ASSQVVGLPGEQY
11	TRBV5-1	-	ASSMGLQNEQF
12	TRBV6-5	-	ASSQGKGGEKLF
11	TRBV11-2	-	ASSQDRLETQY
12	TRBV4-1	-	ASSQTGTGAGYT
15	TRBV5-4	-	ASSRPGPDSSYNEQF
13	TRBV5-1	-	ASSLPDSYTGELF
12	TRBV9	-	ASSVARSGYGYT
13	TRBV6-6	-	ASSIPGGTNYGYT